This TCR beta chain appears in the sequencing data of a study of cytomegalovirus exposure and HLA in healthy donors. Study observations and caveats: In a later analysis, roughly 17,000 TCR beta sequences were associated with HLA alleles at 0.05 false discovery rate.

This clone has more than one count but fewer than ten. No antigen is known for it. Additional DNA sequences in this sample encode the identical CDR3. The primer mix had 60 Vbeta and 13 Jbeta primers. The data were produced by immunoSEQ multiplex PCR, yet TCRdb's version contains in-frame clones alone and is incomplete. The sample includes about 150,000 clones, roughly 80% of them seen just once. Germline lookup yields CDR1 MNHEY and CDR2 SMNVEV (reference sequence). The CDR3 consists of 13 residues. Trimming took off 2 bases at V and 5 bases at J, with 9 bases between the two ends. Material for sequencing was PBMCs. The chain is built from TRBV27 and TRBJ1-1, with D hard to call. This clonotype was obtained from a man aged 40-49 years in good health and CMV-seropositive. The CDR3, as DNA: TGTGCCAGCAGTTTAGAGGAAGGAACTGAAGCTTTCTTT. Translation: CASSLEEGTEAFF.